This TCR beta chain was identified in a study of CD8 T cells in Susac syndrome. As for the study in general: Patients with Susac syndrome were therapy-naive, on corticosteroids, or on intravenous immunoglobulin alone at blood draw.

Germline trimming cut 3 bases from V and 5 bases from J; bases unmatched to any gene: 12. The germline gives CDR1 SGDLS, CDR2 YYNGEE. The CDR3 contains 16 residues. The study sequenced TCR beta in blood CD8+ and CD4+ T cells. Diagnostic criteria defined recently for definite or probable disease were met by the Susac syndrome patients. RNA totalling about 0.45 to 1 ug underwent reverse transcription with random hexamers. MiXCR, run by TCRdb on the immunoSEQ multiplex PCR reads, gives a single entry per CDR3 protein. The sample has about 140,000 distinct CDR3 sequences, around 93% seen once. The source of this sequence is a human donor with Susac syndrome. The sample comprised CD4+ T cells from PBMCs. The chain uses TRBV9 and TRBJ2-5; 8 nucleotides line up with TRBD2. The CDR3 sequence: CASSELAGQGAETQYF. Here the CDR3 DNA reads TGTGCCAGCAGCGAGTTAGCGGGGCAGGGTGCGGAGACCCAGTACTTC.